One and the same sample provided the 16 T cell receptor beta chains below, sequenced in a study of Tregs in tolerant kidney transplant recipients. Clones were sequenced by immunoSEQ multiplex PCR, and TCRdb holds only the in-frame ones, with some missing. With about 23,000 clones in the sample, the ten largest clones hold roughly 3.7%. Recipients received nonmyeloablative bone marrow transplants from related graft donors, with transient mixed chimerism. The specimen comprised CD4+ T cells from blood (PBMCs), sampled 6 months after the transplant. The receptors derive from a human patient who received a combined kidney and bone marrow transplant. Some T cells may originate from the graft donor.

Regarding this clone: The CDR3 is cut off 3 residues early in the read; its end comes from the germline J gene. The chain joins TRBV11-2 to TRBJ1-4; D remains ambiguous. The CDR3 is 13 amino acids. V dropped 5 bases and J dropped 5 bases, with 9 bases sitting between them. The germline V gene encodes CDR1 SGHAT and CDR2 FQNNGV. The covered CDR3 bases are TGTGCCAGCAGCCGCTCGGGGAATGAAAAA. It translates to CASSRSGNEK. The CDR3 in its entirety is CASSRSGNEKLFF. Based on the CDR3 plus reference TRBV11-2 and TRBJ1-4, the full variable domain is EAGVAQSPRYKIIEKRQSVAFWCNPISGHATLYWYQQILGQGPKLLIQFQNNGVVDDSQLPKDRFSAERLKGVDSTLKIQPAKLEDSAVYLCASSRSGNEKLFFGSGTQLSVL.

Regarding this clone: The read ends 3 residues early relative to the CDR3; the germline J gene fills the gap. This sequence joins TRBV20-1 and TRBJ2-5, with 11 bases identical to TRBD2. Germline trimming cut 1 base from V and 5 bases from J; bases unmatched to any gene: 12. Germline V gene sequence: CDR1 DFQATT, CDR2 SNEGSKA (reference sequence). There are 17 residues in the CDR3. The CDR3 sequence is CSARVSGRANFWETQYF. CDR3 DNA (partial): TGCAGTGCTAGAGTTAGCGGGAGGGCCAATTTCTGGGAGACC.

Note on this clone: The observed sequence ends 3 residues before the CDR3 terminus, with the missing tail filled in from the germline J gene. The chain links TRBV27 to TRBJ2-4; 16 positions agree with TRBD2. CDR1 is MNHEY, CDR2 SMNVEV, per germline (reference sequence). Trimming took 4 bases from V and 4 from J; bases not matched to a gene: 7. This CDR3 is 18 amino acids long. CDR3 residues: CASSSGTSGREGKNIQYF. The DNA read from the CDR3 is TGTGCCAGCAGTTCCGGGACTAGCGGGAGGGAAGGGAAAAACATT.

Worth noting for this clone: The CDR3 goes on 3 residues after the read ends, and that part is filled in from the germline J gene. This sequence joins TRBV19 and TRBJ2-3; 8 nucleotides match TRBD2. Germline CDR1 LNHDA, CDR2 SQIVND (reference sequence). The CDR3 totals 15 residues. With V trimmed by 4 bases and J by 0 bases, 3 bases remained unmatched. The covered CDR3 bases are TGTGCCAGTAGTACCCGGGGGGGAAGCACAGATACG. It yields the protein CASSTRGGSTDT. The CDR3 as a whole reads CASSTRGGSTDTQYF.

Points on this clone: The read is 3 residues too short to cover the CDR3 end, so that end is filled in from the germline J gene. The V gene is TRBV28, the J gene TRBJ1-1; possible D gene TRBD1, 6 bases. CDR3 length: 10 residues. CDR1 is MDHEN, CDR2 SYDVKM, per germline. The CDR3 loop is CARGRGPAFF. Partial CDR3 DNA: TGTGCCAGAGGGCGGGGGCCA.

Points on this clone: The CDR3 end is not reached by the read, which stops 3 residues before it; the germline J gene fills it in. This rearrangement joins TRBV20-1 to TRBJ2-3, with D maybe TRBD2 (6 bases). V dropped 2 bases and J dropped 5 bases, with 29 bases sitting between them. The length of the CDR3 is 19 residues. Germline V lookup: CDR1 DFQATT, CDR2 SNEGSKA (reference sequence). The CDR3 sequence is CSARKGSTGLLAGGDTQYF. The sequenced part of the CDR3 DNA is TGCAGTGCTAGAAAAGGCTCAACGGGACTTTTAGCTGGGGGAGATACG.

Of note for this clone: The CDR3 is cut off 3 residues early in the read; its end comes from the germline J gene. The chain links TRBV7-8 to TRBJ2-5; TRBD2 is a possible D gene (6 bases). The CDR3 has 14 amino acids. V was shortened by 5 bases and J by 3 bases, with 13 bases between the two germline ends. Germline V gene lookup returns CDR1 SGHVS and CDR2 FQNEAQ. CDR3 DNA, as far as it was read: TGTGCCAGCAGCCCCCGGGGGAGAAAAGAGACC. Translation: CASSPRGRKET. The full CDR3 protein reads CASSPRGRKETQYF.

On this clone itself: Sequencing ends 3 residues short of the CDR3 end; the germline J gene provides the rest. This sequence joins TRBV6-2 or TRBV6-3 and TRBJ2-7; a possible D gene is TRBD1 (5 bases). Trimming left V 5 bases short and J 1 base short, with 15 bases between. The CDR3 has 15 amino acids. Germline values: CDR1 MNHEY, CDR2 SVGEGT. CDR3 DNA, as far as it was read: TGTGCCAGCAGTACGCCGGGCAGGGCGTCCTACGAG. Protein product: CASSTPGRASYE. The whole CDR3 protein reads CASSTPGRASYEQYF.

With regard to this clone: The read ends 3 residues early relative to the CDR3; the germline J gene fills the gap. V gene TRBV10-3 combines with J gene TRBJ2-1, with 8 bases that match TRBD2. The CDR3 spans 15 residues. Germline CDR1 and CDR2: ENHRY and SYGVKD. V dropped 5 bases and J dropped 7; count of bases not matched to a gene: 10. CDR3 sequence: CAISNPGLGVNEQFF. The CDR3 DNA, read in part, is TGTGCCATCAGTAATCCGGGACTAGGAGTTAATGAG.

As to this clone: The read stops 3 residues short of the end of the CDR3; the missing end is completed from the germline J gene. V and J are TRBV7-2 and TRBJ1-6, with D possibly TRBD1 on 6 matching bases. Germline V CDR1 and CDR2: SGHTA, FQGNSA. The CDR3 sequence is 15 residues long. V was clipped by 5 bases and J by 7 bases, with 15 bases between them. Incomplete CDR3 DNA: TGTGCCAGCAGCCCGACGGCGGGGGCGAATTCACCC. This codes for CASSPTAGANSP. The entire CDR3 protein is CASSPTAGANSPLHF. The whole variable domain, filled in from reference TRBV7-2 and TRBJ1-6, reads GAGVSQSPSNKVTEKGKDVELRCDPISGHTALYWYRQSLGQGLEFLIYFQGNSAPDKSGLPSDRFSAERTGGSVSTLTIQRTQQEDSAVYLCASSPTAGANSPLHFGNGTRLTVT.

Concerning this clone: The sequence runs out 3 residues before the end of the CDR3; the remainder is reconstructed from the germline J gene. The genes are TRBV11-2 and TRBJ2-3; no firm D call. Germline V gene lookup returns CDR1 SGHAT and CDR2 FQNNGV. Deletions cut 1 base from V and 4 bases from J, with 9 bases between. The CDR3 sequence is 14 residues long. The sequenced CDR3 bases are TGTGCCAGCAGCTTAGGTCTAGTCTCAGATACG. It encodes CASSLGLVSDT. The full CDR3 reads CASSLGLVSDTQYF.

Points on this clone: The read ends 3 residues before the CDR3 terminus; that terminus is restored from the germline J gene. The gene calls are TRBV6-2 or TRBV6-3 and TRBJ2-5; possibly TRBD2 for D (6 bases). CDR1 and CDR2 (germline): MNHEY, SVGEGT. The V end lost 7 bases, the J end lost 0 bases, and 9 bases lay between the germline ends. The CDR3 loop spans 13 amino acids. The chain's CDR3 is CASTAGYQETQYF. Incomplete CDR3 DNA: TGTGCCAGCACCGCGGGGTACCAAGAGACC.

CDR3 sequence reads: CSVGTGHNQPQHF. Incomplete CDR3 DNA: TGCAGCGTTGGAACAGGTCACAATCAGCCC. This chain links TRBV29-1 with TRBJ1-5; D may be TRBD1 (5 bases). The read is 3 residues too short to cover the CDR3 end, so that end is filled in from the germline J gene. The germline gives CDR1 SQVTM, CDR2 ANQGSEA. This CDR3 region has 13 residues. The germline V and J ends were trimmed by 4 bases and 3 bases, with 10 bases remaining between them. The whole variable domain, remainder taken from reference TRBV29-1 and TRBJ1-5, is SAVISQKPSRDICQRGTSLTIQCQVDSQVTMMFWYRQQPGQSLTLIATANQGSEATYESGFVIDKFPISRPNLTFSTLTVSNMSPEDSSIYLCSVGTGHNQPQHFGDGTRLSIL.

Regarding this clone: From the germline J gene comes the end of the CDR3, since the read stops 3 residues before it. V gene TRBV5-5 combines with J gene TRBJ1-1, with D uncertain. Germline assignment: CDR1 SGHKS and CDR2 YYEKEE (reference sequence). V was shortened by 4 bases and J by 4 bases, with 11 bases between the two germline ends. The CDR3 loop spans 13 amino acids. CDR3 DNA (partial): TGTGCCAGCAGCCGTCAAGCGGCCACTGAA. Translating it yields CASSRQAATE. The full CDR3 sequence reads CASSRQAATEAFF.

Here the CDR3 reads CASRRGRGSTDTQYF. CDR3 DNA, as far as it was read: TGTGCCAGCAGGAGGGGGCGGGGTAGCACAGATACG. The V call is TRBV2, the J call TRBJ2-3, with D tentatively TRBD1 (7 bases). Sequencing ends 3 residues short of the CDR3 end; the germline J gene provides the rest. Looked up from germline, CDR1 is SNHLY and CDR2 is FYNNEI. The CDR3 contains 15 residues. V lost 6 bases and J 0 bases, leaving 13 bases between the germline ends.

In regard to this clone: The CDR3 extends 3 residues past the end of the read, so its final part is completed from the germline J gene. The chain recombines TRBV29-1 with TRBJ1-2; TRBD1 aligns across 9 bases. The CDR3 has 12 amino acids. V lost 6 bases to trimming and J lost 2 bases; unmatched junction nucleotides: 1. The germline V gene has CDR1 SQVTM and CDR2 ANQGSEA. CDR3: CSVGTGNYGYTF. The CDR3 DNA, read in part, is TGCAGCGTCGGGACAGGGAACTATGGC. The variable domain in full, with the rest retrieved from reference TRBV29-1 and TRBJ1-2, is SAVISQKPSRDICQRGTSLTIQCQVDSQVTMMFWYRQQPGQSLTLIATANQGSEATYESGFVIDKFPISRPNLTFSTLTVSNMSPEDSSIYLCSVGTGNYGYTFGSGTRLTVV.